The 16 T cell receptor beta chains reported below all come from one sample, sequenced in a study of blood T cell repertoires in COVID-19. Assay: immunoSEQ multiplex PCR; the TCRdb copy retains only in-frame clones and omits some. The table records a few hundred thousand clones, less than 95% of them present only once. Input material: PBMCs or T cells enriched from blood (not recorded which). The source is a man between 18 and 35 years old who had recovered from COVID-19.

This sequence joins TRBV27 and TRBJ1-3; no firm D call. Germline loops: CDR1 MNHEY, CDR2 SMNVEV (reference sequence). V shed 6 bases and J shed 4 bases, with 16 bases lying between them. CDR3 length: 15 residues. The CDR3 loop is CASRPTVAGGNTIYF. In DNA form, the CDR3 reads TGTGCCAGCAGACCAACGGTTGCAGGAGGAAACACCATATATTTT.

This clone was seen a single time. The CDR3 sequence is CSVGLGGGVKYNEQFF. For the CDR3, the DNA is TGCAGCGTTGGCTTGGGTGGGGGGGTAAAGTACAATGAGCAGTTCTTC. This chain connects TRBV29-1 to TRBJ2-1, with 7 bases identical to TRBD2. The V gene end was trimmed by 4 bases and the J gene end by 4 bases; junction bases not matched to a gene: 13. Germline V gene data show CDR1 as SQVTM and CDR2 as ANQGSEA. The CDR3 covers 16 residues.

This chain connects TRBV2 to TRBJ1-2; D unresolved. V lost 0 bases, J lost 7 bases, and 9 bases lay in between. Germline V lookup: CDR1 SNHLY, CDR2 FYNNEI. The CDR3 has 13 residues. CDR3 sequence (DNA): TGTGCCAGCAGTGAAGCGCACGGGGTTGGCTACACCTTC. It is translated as CASSEAHGVGYTF.

This sequence joins TRBV5-1 and TRBJ1-6, with 10 bases aligning to TRBD1. With 4 bases clipped from V and 8 bases from J, the junction kept 6 bases outside the gene matches. CDR1 is SGHRS and CDR2 is YFSETQ in the germline V gene. This CDR3 contains 15 residues. CDR3 loop: CASSERTGGDSPLHF. The CDR3 DNA follows: TGCGCCAGCAGCGAACGGACAGGGGGGGATTCACCCCTCCACTTT.

V gene TRBV19 combines with J gene TRBJ1-1; 9 bases map to TRBD1. Germline CDR1 is LNHDA and CDR2 is SQIVND (reference sequence). CDR3 length equals 14 residues. The J segment lost 3 bases and the V segment lost 6 bases, leaving 5 bases of the junction unmatched. The CDR3, as DNA: TGTGCCAGTAGAAGGACAGGGGTCGACACTGAAGCTTTCTTT. It specifies CASRRTGVDTEAFF.

The chain joins TRBV5-1 to TRBJ1-1; possibly TRBD1 for D (5 bases). The CDR3 extends over 14 amino acids. Germline-derived CDR1 and CDR2 are SGHRS and YFSETQ. Between the trimmed V and J ends, which lost 3 bases and 5 bases, there was a span of 14 bases. Written as DNA, the CDR3 is TGCGCCAGCAGCTGGGCGGGGGAACGAACTGAAGCTTTCTTT. Its translation: CASSWAGERTEAFF.

The gene calls are TRBV3-1 (or the pseudogene TRBV3-2) and TRBJ2-1; D perhaps matches TRBD2 (5 bases). The CDR3 spans 15 residues. V was shortened by 8 bases and J by 5 bases, with 19 bases between the two germline ends. Germline CDR1 reads LGHDT; CDR2 reads YNNKEL (reference sequence). The CDR3 sequence: CASSNGGVTDNEQFF. In DNA, the CDR3 is TGTGCCAGCTCCAATGGAGGCGTAACCGACAATGAGCAGTTCTTC.

Of note for this clone: Other DNA sequences in the same sample also yield this CDR3. J is TRBJ2-3 and V is TRBV4-1; 8 positions match TRBD2. CDR3 length: 15 amino acids. Trimming removed 0 bases from V and 5 bases from J; junction bases left unmatched: 4. Germline CDR1 MGHRA, CDR2 YSYEKL. The CDR3 DNA reads TGCGCCAGCAGCCAAGACGGGGGGGCCTTAGATACGCAGTATTTT. Its translation: CASSQDGGALDTQYF.

This chain uses TRBV27 with TRBJ2-1, with TRBD2 as a possible D gene (5 bases). Germline lookup yields CDR1 MNHEY and CDR2 SMNVEV (reference sequence). The CDR3 has 11 amino acids. With 5 bases removed from V and 8 bases from J, the gap between germline ends came to 7 bases. The CDR3 loop reads CASSLGDEQFF. The DNA of the CDR3 is TGTGCCAGCAGTCTGGGAGATGAGCAGTTCTTC.

With regard to this clone: The sample carries other DNA sequences with the same CDR3. The genes are TRBV12-3 or TRBV12-4 and TRBJ2-1; TRBD2 matches 7 bases. The CDR3 runs to 12 residues. J gave up 7 bases and V 4 bases, and 1 base lay outside the gene matches. The CDR3 region is CASSSRGNEQFF. The CDR3 DNA reads as TGTGCCAGCAGTTCGCGGGGGAATGAGCAGTTCTTC.

The chain uses TRBV7-9 and TRBJ2-1; D may be TRBD2 (5 bases). The CDR3 spans 13 residues. V was clipped by 5 bases and J by 4 bases, with 9 bases between them. Per the germline V gene, CDR1 is SEHNR and CDR2 is FQNEAQ (reference sequence). CDR3 sequence: CASSPEEYNEQFF. Here the CDR3 DNA reads TGTGCCAGCAGCCCGGAGGAATACAATGAGCAGTTCTTC.

The chain couples TRBV18 to TRBJ1-1, with TRBD1 matching over 8 bases. CDR1 is KGHSH, CDR2 LQKENI, per germline. The CDR3 totals 15 residues. Losses at the gene ends were 6 bases for V and 0 bases for J; bases not matched to a gene: 6. Here the CDR3 reads CASSAGGPLNTEAFF. The CDR3 DNA is TGTGCCAGCTCGGCAGGGGGCCCGCTGAACACTGAAGCTTTCTTT.

V usage is TRBV7-8 and J usage is TRBJ2-7; D possibly corresponds to TRBD2 (5 bases). Trimming took off 0 bases at V and 2 bases at J, with 17 bases between the two ends. Germline V gives CDR1 SGHVS, CDR2 FQNEAQ. The CDR3 spans 17 residues. The CDR3 region is CASSLASTNLKPYEQYF. The DNA of the CDR3 is TGTGCCAGCAGCTTAGCGTCGACTAACCTGAAACCCTACGAGCAGTACTTC.

The CDR3, as DNA: TGCAGCGTTGTCTATACAGGGGGCACTGGCTACACCTTC. It translates to CSVVYTGGTGYTF. This chain connects TRBV29-1 to TRBJ1-2; 9 nucleotides agree with TRBD1. The J segment lost 7 bases and the V segment lost 4 bases, leaving 7 bases of the junction unmatched. The CDR3 contains 13 residues. The V gene's germline CDR1 is SQVTM and CDR2 ANQGSEA. Complete variable domain (other parts from reference TRBV29-1 and TRBJ1-2): SAVISQKPSRDICQRGTSLTIQCQVDSQVTMMFWYRQQPGQSLTLIATANQGSEATYESGFVIDKFPISRPNLTFSTLTVSNMSPEDSSIYLCSVVYTGGTGYTFGSGTRLTVV.

This clone was observed a few times. The chain couples TRBV9 to TRBJ1-3; D unclear. The CDR3 loop spans 17 amino acids. Per germline, CDR1 SGDLS and CDR2 YYNGEE. Trimming took 0 bases from V and 0 from J, leaving 13 bases between them. CDR3 DNA: TGTGCCAGCAGCGTAGGTGCGGCTACCCTCTCTGGAAACACCATATATTTT. Amino acid sequence: CASSVGAATLSGNTIYF.

The chain combines TRBV3-1 (or the pseudogene TRBV3-2) with TRBJ1-2; D ambiguous. The CDR3 has 13 amino acids. V lost 4 bases to trimming and J lost 4 bases, with 10 bases between them. The germline V gene encodes CDR1 LGHDT and CDR2 YNNKEL (reference sequence). The CDR3: CASSPRSSYGYTF. CDR3 in DNA: TGTGCCAGCAGCCCCCGCAGTTCCTATGGCTACACCTTC.